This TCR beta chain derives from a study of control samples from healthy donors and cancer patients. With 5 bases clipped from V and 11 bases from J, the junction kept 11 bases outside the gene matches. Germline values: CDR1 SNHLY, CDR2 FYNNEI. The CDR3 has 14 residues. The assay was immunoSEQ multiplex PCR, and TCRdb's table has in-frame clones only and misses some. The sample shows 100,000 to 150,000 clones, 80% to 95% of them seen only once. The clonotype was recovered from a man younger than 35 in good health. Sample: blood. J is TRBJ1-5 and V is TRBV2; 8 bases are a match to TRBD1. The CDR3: CASSRIQGALAQHF. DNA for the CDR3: TGTGCCAGCAGTCGTATTCAGGGGGCTTTAGCCCAGCATTTT.